These T cell receptor beta chains were read from a single sample in a study of T cells in Graves' hyperthyroidism and ophthalmopathy. TCRdb re-called the multiplex PCR reads with MiXCR, one entry per CDR3 protein. The table records 410,000 or so distinct CDR3 sequences, around 15% of them present only once. Input material: blood. The receptors were sampled from a man younger than 35 with Graves' ophthalmopathy. CDR3s include the opening cysteine and the closing phenylalanine or tryptophan. The D gene is left open where the match is weak. Not every row has a clone size; where given, it reads once, few, many or a size class.

D	size	V	J	DNA	CDR3
TRBD1	many	TRBV7-3	TRBJ2-7	TGTGCCAGCAGCCCCCATACCGGGACAGGGAGTTACGAGCAGTACTTC	CASSPHTGTGSYEQYF
NA	NA	TRBV13	TRBJ1-1	TGTGCCAGCAGCTCAGATGCTCCTGAAGCTTTCTTT	CASSSDAPEAFF
NA	many	TRBV20-1	TRBJ2-7	TGCAGTGCCTCGGCCCCTGCGTCCTACGAGCAGTACTTC	CSASAPASYEQYF
NA	many	TRBV10-3	TRBJ1-5	TGTGCCATCAGTGAGAGGAATCAGCCCCAGCATTTT	CAISERNQPQHF
NA	many	TRBV24-1	TRBJ2-1	TGTGCCACCAGTGATTTGAACTTCCCCTACAATGAGCAGTTCTTC	CATSDLNFPYNEQFF
NA	many	TRBV5-1	TRBJ2-1	TGCGCCAGCAGCCCCATCCACGCCCGGTACAATGAGCAGTTCTTC	CASSPIHARYNEQFF
TRBD1	many	TRBV12-3/TRBV12-4	TRBJ1-5	TGTGCCAGCAGTTCCGGGACAGGGGGCGGTAGCAATCAGCCCCAGCATTTT	CASSSGTGGGSNQPQHF
TRBD1	NA	TRBV7-9	TRBJ2-7	TGTGCCAGCAGCCCTCATGGACAGGGGCTTTACGAGCAGTACTTC	CASSPHGQGLYEQYF
NA	many	TRBV12-3/TRBV12-4	TRBJ2-2	TGTGCCAGCTTAACGAACAGGGACGGGGAGCTGTTTTTT	CASLTNRDGELFF
TRBD1	many	TRBV29-1	TRBJ2-7	TGCAGCGTTTTACAGGGGGCGAGGGAGCAGTACTTC	CSVLQGAREQYF
NA	many	TRBV30	TRBJ2-3	TGTGCCTGGAGTGTACTGGGGGGCAGCACAGATACGCAGTATTTT	CAWSVLGGSTDTQYF
TRBD1	few	TRBV7-9	TRBJ2-2	TGTGCCAGCAGTTACCGGGACAGTTACACCGGGGAGCTGTTTTTT	CASSYRDSYTGELFF
TRBD2	NA	TRBV5-6	TRBJ2-1	TGTGCCAGCGGAAACCGACTAGCGGGGTACAATGAGCAGTTCTTC	CASGNRLAGYNEQFF
TRBD2	NA	TRBV19	TRBJ2-7	TGTGCCAGTAGTACCGGGACTAGCGGTACCTACGAGCAGTACTTC	CASSTGTSGTYEQYF
TRBD2	many	TRBV27	TRBJ2-7	TGTGCCAGCAGTTCAATCTCGACTAGCGGGCGCTCCTACGAGCAGTACTTC	CASSSISTSGRSYEQYF
NA	NA	TRBV4-1	TRBJ2-7	TGCGCCAGCAGCCAAGATATGGCAAGCCGCACCTACGAGCAGTACTTC	CASSQDMASRTYEQYF